This TCR delta chain was recorded in a study of gamma-delta chains in newborns, infants, children. Study at large: Microbial exposure reportedly drives polyclonal innate γδ T cell expansion after birth.

TCRdb reanalysed the reads with CATT. Seen here are fewer than 13,000 delta-chain clones, approximately 8.3% observed once, and the top ten hold roughly 10%. This CDR3 region has 24 residues. V lost 1 base, J lost 0 bases, and 38 bases lay in between. Per the germline V gene, CDR1 is GEAIGNYY and CDR2 is EKD. This clone was recorded once. The V and J genes are TRDV2 and TRDJ1, with D possibly being TRDD1 or TRDD3 (5 bases each). The specimen sequenced was blood. The TCR sequence derives from a child who was a newborn, infant or young child, either healthy, febrile or measles-vaccinated (not recorded which). The CDR3 sequence: CACDTVRSNGEILWDRSYTDKLIF. The CDR3 DNA follows: TGTGCCTGTGACACGGTGAGATCCAATGGGGAAATCCTTTGGGACCGCTCGTACACCGATAAACTCATCTTT.